This T cell receptor beta chain is from a study of CD8 T cells in ankylosing spondylitis. Study-level findings and limits: Ankylosing spondylitis blood appeared to be characterized by a TCR beta motif of 8 or 9 highly homologous variants.

The CDR3 spans 14 residues. After removal of 5 bases from V and 9 bases from J, the junction contained 9 bases not matched to a gene. Per germline, CDR1 MNHEY and CDR2 SMNVEV (reference sequence). From the 5' RACE reads, TCRdb called clonotypes with MiXCR, one entry per CDR3 protein. The sample shows about 480,000 distinct CDR3 sequences, more than 15% of them seen only once. With regard to this clonotype: Its antigen is as yet unknown.

The receptor's source is a male donor with ankylosing spondylitis. The V gene is TRBV27, the J gene TRBJ2-1; 8 nucleotides align to TRBD2. Input material: blood, either unsorted or a sorted T cell fraction (not recorded which). CDR3 DNA: TGTGCCAGCAGTAGGGCGGGGGGAGGTGTTGAGCAGTTCTTC. Amino acid sequence: CASSRAGGGVEQFF.